Presented here are 5 T cell receptor beta chains from one specimen sequenced in a study of Ad26.COV2.S vaccination and SARS-CoV-2 variants. Method: immunoSEQ multiplex PCR; TCRdb's copy keeps in-frame clones and lacks some. The sample shows about 470,000 clones, roughly 91% of them seen only once. Indicated treatment: over 15 received Ad26.COV2.S at low or high dose, single or two shots; several received placebo; per-sample allocation not given. Specimen acquisition occurred on day 63 following the initial vaccine or placebo injection. Sample: peripheral blood, taken in a trial of Ad26.COV2.S vaccine versus placebo. All receptors come from a person aged 18-65 years who received the Ad26.COV2.S COVID-19 vaccine or a placebo.

The chain carries TRBV5-4 and TRBJ2-7, with 10 bases that match TRBD1. Per the germline V gene, CDR1 is SGHNT and CDR2 is YYREEE (reference sequence). The CDR3 runs to 16 residues. Trimming cost V 1 base and J 3 bases; bases outside gene matches: 7. The DNA for the CDR3 is TGTGCCAGCAGCTTGCCCGGGACAGGGGCGATCTACGAGCAGTACTTC. This gives the protein CASSLPGTGAIYEQYF.

The CDR3 is CASSPAGLGDRYGYTF. In DNA, the CDR3 is TGTGCCAGTAGCCCGGCAGGTTTAGGAGACCGCTATGGCTACACCTTC. The chain couples TRBV19 to TRBJ1-2; D is uncertain. CDR3 size: 16 residues. Germline CDR1 LNHDA, CDR2 SQIVND (reference sequence). Trimming took 6 bases from V and 4 from J, leaving 21 bases between them.

DNA for the CDR3: TGTGCCAGCGGATCAAGCGGGAGTTCCTACGAGCAGTACTTC. Its protein is CASGSSGSSYEQYF. The chain has TRBV5-6 and TRBJ2-7, with 8 bases identical to TRBD2. Germline trimming cut 7 bases from V and 1 base from J; bases unmatched to any gene: 7. This CDR3 has 14 residues. Germline loops: CDR1 SGHDT, CDR2 YYEEEE.

The chain couples TRBV7-8 to TRBJ1-5; no reliable D call. Germline CDR1 is SGHVS and CDR2 is FQNEAQ. The CDR3 spans 15 residues. V gave up 2 bases and J gave up 3 bases, with 11 bases separating them. The CDR3 coding sequence is TGTGCCAGCAGCTTACGTTCAGGACTCAATCAGCCCCAGCATTTT. This codes for CASSLRSGLNQPQHF.

The chain couples TRBV10-3 to TRBJ2-4; TRBD2 is a possible D gene (5 bases). V was pared by 8 bases and J by 6 bases, with 14 bases between. The CDR3 totals 13 residues. Germline CDR1 and CDR2: ENHRY and SYGVKD. The CDR3 loop is CAIASGELNIQYF. The CDR3 DNA reads TGTGCCATCGCCTCTGGGGAGTTAAACATTCAGTACTTC.